The 27 T cell receptor beta chains listed next were all sequenced from one sample in a study of T cells after yellow fever vaccination. TCRdb reprocessed the 5' RACE reads via MiXCR and lists one record per CDR3 protein. The data contain around 72,000 distinct CDR3 sequences, around 7% of them seen just once; the ten biggest clones take up approximately 31%. The sample here was CD8+ T cells sorted from PBMCs, taken around 10 days after the first yellow fever vaccination. The receptors shown here come from a man younger than 35 who received the YFV17D yellow fever vaccine.

The rearrangement uses TRBV12-5 and TRBJ2-2; 12 bases match TRBD2. Germline trimming cut 2 bases from V and 4 bases from J; bases unmatched to any gene: 17. Looked up from germline, CDR1 is LGHNT and CDR2 is FRNRAP. The CDR3 spans 21 residues. This CDR3 reads CASGLLLGVTSGGGITGELFF. The DNA for the CDR3 is TGTGCTAGTGGTTTGCTCCTAGGGGTGACTAGCGGGGGCGGTATCACCGGGGAGCTGTTTTTT. Full variable domain (remainder filled in from reference TRBV12-5 and TRBJ2-2): DARVTQTPRHKVTEMGQEVTMRCQPILGHNTVFWYRQTMMQGLELLAYFRNRAPLDDSGMPKDRFSAEMPDATLATLKIQPSEPRDSAVYFCASGLLLGVTSGGGITGELFFGEGSRLTVL.

This clonotype came up many times. CDR3: CASSYQAGGADTQYF. The CDR3 DNA reads as TGTGCCAGCAGTTACCAAGCGGGGGGGGCAGATACGCAGTATTTT. V is TRBV6-5 and J is TRBJ2-3; 10 bases map to TRBD2. Germline CDR1 is MNHEY and CDR2 is SVGAGI. The CDR3 sequence is 15 residues long. V shed 2 bases, J shed 4 bases, and the junction held 3 bases outside the gene matches.

This clonotype appeared many times. This chain connects TRBV4-3 to TRBJ2-5; D not certain. The germline V and J ends were trimmed by 0 bases and 2 bases, with 10 bases remaining between them. Germline CDR1 LGHNA, CDR2 YSLEER. The CDR3 has 15 amino acids. DNA for the CDR3: TGCGCCAGCAGCCAAGAGGCAGACCTGCAAGAGACCCAGTACTTC. It encodes CASSQEADLQETQYF.

This clonotype has only a few counts. The chain couples TRBV27 to TRBJ1-2, with 10 bases that match TRBD1. V was clipped by 5 bases and J by 2 bases; unmatched bases: 2. This CDR3 is 14 amino acids long. Germline V CDR1 and CDR2: MNHEY, SMNVEV (reference sequence). The CDR3 nucleotides are TGTGCCAGCAGTCCGACAGGGGGCAACTATGGCTACACCTTC. It translates to CASSPTGGNYGYTF.

The CDR3 region has the DNA TGTGCCAGCAGCGACAGGGGACAGCCTAATGAAAAACTGTTTTTT. It codes for CASSDRGQPNEKLFF. The rearrangement uses TRBV7-2 and TRBJ1-4; 8 positions match TRBD1. The CDR3 covers 15 residues. V dropped 5 bases and J dropped 3; count of bases not matched to a gene: 5. CDR1 and CDR2 (germline): SGHTA, FQGNSA.

The J gene is TRBJ2-2, the V gene TRBV7-8; 7 nucleotides align to TRBD1. V trimming: 5 bases; J trimming: 2 bases; junction bases outside the gene matches: 11. Germline-derived CDR1 and CDR2 are SGHVS and FQNEAQ. The CDR3 totals 17 residues. CDR3 DNA sequence: TGTGCCAGCAGCCGTCGTGAGGGGGCACCTAACACCGGGGAGCTGTTTTTT. Residues: CASSRREGAPNTGELFF. Looking up the rest from reference TRBV7-8 and TRBJ2-2 gives the full variable domain: GAGVSQSPRYKVAKRGQDVALRCDPISGHVSLFWYQQALGQGPEFLTYFQNEAQLDKSGLPSDRFFAERPEGSVSTLKIQRTQQEDSAVYLCASSRREGAPNTGELFFGEGSRLTVL.

The J gene is TRBJ2-2, the V gene TRBV14; maybe TRBD2 (6 bases). CDR1 SGHDN and CDR2 FVKESK come from the germline V gene. The CDR3 loop spans 14 amino acids. Trimming took 6 bases from V and 1 from J, leaving 9 bases between them. This chain's CDR3 is CASRPGLNTGELFF. For the CDR3, the DNA is TGTGCCAGCAGACCGGGACTGAACACCGGGGAGCTGTTTTTT.

This clonotype has more than one count but fewer than ten. The CDR3 protein is CASSLVGPWRGYTF. The CDR3 DNA follows: TGTGCCAGCAGTTTAGTCGGCCCGTGGAGGGGCTACACCTTC. The V gene is TRBV27, the J gene TRBJ1-2; D is unclear. Germline loops: CDR1 MNHEY, CDR2 SMNVEV (reference sequence). V lost 2 bases and J 8 bases, leaving 15 bases between the germline ends. The CDR3 has 14 residues.

This chain uses TRBV4-2 with TRBJ2-1; maybe TRBD2 (6 bases). Trimming shortened V by 0 bases and J by 9 bases, and 15 bases separated the two germline ends. Per germline, CDR1 LGHNA and CDR2 YNFKEQ. The CDR3 consists of 15 residues. The CDR3, as DNA: TGTGCCAGCAGCCAAGAGGAGGGAAGTGCGGGTGAGCAGTTCTTC. It specifies CASSQEEGSAGEQFF.

The sample holds many counts of this clonotype. The V and J genes are TRBV29-1 and TRBJ2-1, with D maybe TRBD1 (5 bases). Trimming took 3 bases from V and 9 from J, leaving 12 bases between them. Germline V lookup: CDR1 SQVTM, CDR2 ANQGSEA. This CDR3 has 12 amino acids. The CDR3 protein is CSVDSGQGEQFF. For the CDR3, the DNA is TGCAGCGTTGACTCCGGACAAGGTGAGCAGTTCTTC.

The chain couples TRBV7-2 to TRBJ2-5; 7 bases fit TRBD2. Looked up from germline, CDR1 is SGHTA and CDR2 is FQGNSA. This CDR3 is built from 17 residues. The V segment lost 5 bases and the J segment 1 base; nucleotides outside the gene matches: 13. The CDR3 nucleotides read TGTGCCAGCAGCCCCACCCCGCAGATAGCGGGCCAAGAGACCCAGTACTTC. Translation gives CASSPTPQIAGQETQYF.

To note about this clonotype: Given a much more abundant clone one base away, this may be a read error. The chain is built from TRBV2 and TRBJ2-7, with 8 nucleotides matching TRBD2. CDR3 length equals 15 residues. Germline V gene data show CDR1 as SNHLY and CDR2 as FYNNEI. The CDR3 sequence: CSSSEFGGASYEQYF. The CDR3 nucleotides are TGTTCCAGCAGCGAGTTCGGGGGGGCCTCCTACGAGCAGTACTTC. Using reference TRBV2 and TRBJ2-7 for the parts outside the CDR3, the full variable domain is EPEVTQTPSHQVTQMGQEVILRCVPISNHLYFYWYRQILGQKVEFLVSFYNNEISEKSEIFDDQFSVERPDGSNFTLKIRSTKLEDSAMYFCSSSEFGGASYEQYFGPGTRLTVT.

Concerning this clonotype itself: A read error may explain this, as a much larger clone is one base away. This rearrangement joins TRBV5-1 to TRBJ2-2; D perhaps matches TRBD2 (6 bases). Trimming removed 7 bases at V and 8 bases at J, with 24 bases between. CDR3 size: 16 residues. Per germline, CDR1 SGHRS and CDR2 YFSETQ. Written as DNA, the CDR3 is TGCGCCAGCGCCTCCAGCGGGTGGGCTTTGGATGGGGAGCTGTTTTTT. The encoded protein is CASASSGWALDGELFF.

This clonotype has only a few counts. The CDR3 region is CASSLGGGINIQYF. The CDR3 DNA sequence: TGTGCCAGCAGCCTAGGTGGGGGGATAAACATTCAGTACTTC. The V and J genes are TRBV12-3 or TRBV12-4 and TRBJ2-4, with a tentative D call TRBD2 (6 bases). This CDR3 is 14 amino acids long. V was clipped by 6 bases and J by 6 bases, with 15 bases between them.

This clonotype has a handful of counts. The J gene is TRBJ2-4, the V gene TRBV19; 8 bases fit TRBD2. V shed 6 bases and J 8 bases; nucleotides not matched to a gene: 9. This CDR3 region has 14 residues. Germline lookup yields CDR1 LNHDA and CDR2 SQIVND (reference sequence). Here the CDR3 DNA reads TGTGCCAGTAGGCCGGGACTAGAGGCCCACATTCAGTACTTC. It is translated as CASRPGLEAHIQYF.

There are a few counts of this clonotype. The chain couples TRBV11-2 to TRBJ2-1, with 7 bases fitting TRBD1. V shed 4 bases and J 10 bases; nucleotides not matched to a gene: 4. The length of the CDR3 is 12 residues. CDR1 is SGHAT and CDR2 is FQNNGV in the germline V gene. DNA for the CDR3: TGTGCCAGCAGCTACAACAGGGGAGAGCAGTTCTTC. Translating gives CASSYNRGEQFF.

There are many counts of this clonotype. The chain joins TRBV12-3 or TRBV12-4 to TRBJ2-2, with unresolved D. The CDR3 is made up of 14 amino acids. V was cut by 3 bases and J by 4 bases, with 9 bases left in between. In DNA form, the CDR3 reads TGTGCCAGCAGTTTGGGTGGTAGCACCGGGGAGCTGTTTTTT. Translated, it gives CASSLGGSTGELFF.

This clonotype has a count of ten or more. CDR3 bases: TGTGCCAGCAGCTTGGGTCAGGGCTATCAGCCCCAGCATTTT. This codes for CASSLGQGYQPQHF. This chain links TRBV7-9 with TRBJ1-5; possible D gene TRBD1, 5 bases. The CDR3 runs to 14 residues. CDR1 and CDR2 (germline): SEHNR, FQNEAQ (reference sequence). The V end was cut by 3 bases, the J end by 5 bases, with 11 bases between.

At least ten counts were recorded for this clonotype. The genes are TRBV15 and TRBJ2-1; the D gene is possibly TRBD2 (6 bases). The V end was cut by 1 base, the J end by 10 bases, with 14 bases between. The CDR3 has 14 residues. Germline loops: CDR1 LNHNV, CDR2 YYDKDF (reference sequence). The CDR3 DNA is TGTGCCACCAGCAGAGTAGGCGGGGCCAGGGAGCAGTTCTTC. The encoded protein is CATSRVGGAREQFF.

Comments on this clonotype: A much bigger clone sits one base away, suggesting this may be a read error. V is TRBV3-1 and J is TRBJ2-5; possible D gene TRBD1, 6 bases. This CDR3 region has 16 residues. Trimming removed 6 bases from V and 3 bases from J, with 20 bases in between. Per the germline V gene, CDR1 is LGHDT and CDR2 is YNNKEL (reference sequence). The CDR3 spells CASRQLTGPEEETQYF. The DNA for the CDR3 is TGTGCCAGCAGGCAATTAACAGGGCCTGAGGAAGAGACCCAGTACTTC.

This clonotype was counted at least ten times. V is TRBV6-5 and J is TRBJ2-1; D might be TRBD1 or TRBD2, each matching 5 bases. Germline CDR1 reads MNHEY; CDR2 reads SVGAGI. The CDR3 is 16 residues long. The V end was cut by 0 bases, the J end by 5 bases, with 14 bases between. CDR3 in amino acids: CASSYSSSGTNNEQFF. CDR3 DNA sequence: TGTGCCAGCAGTTACTCGAGTTCCGGGACGAACAATGAGCAGTTCTTC.

This clonotype came up many times. The J gene is TRBJ2-5, the V gene TRBV7-9; maybe TRBD1 (6 bases). Between the trimmed V and J ends, which lost 5 bases and 4 bases, there was a span of 17 bases. The CDR3 extends over 15 amino acids. CDR1 SEHNR and CDR2 FQNEAQ come from the germline V gene (reference sequence). The CDR3 protein is CASSHGQPRRETQYF. In DNA, the CDR3 is TGTGCCAGCAGCCACGGACAGCCCAGGAGAGAGACCCAGTACTTC.

There are many counts of this clonotype. The rearrangement joins TRBV10-3 to TRBJ1-2; unclear D gene. V was shortened by 6 bases and J by 0 bases, with 14 bases between the two germline ends. The CDR3 consists of 15 residues. Germline CDR1 and CDR2: ENHRY and SYGVKD. This CDR3 reads CAIRGGRPTNYGYTF. CDR3 DNA sequence: TGTGCCATCAGGGGAGGGCGGCCTACTAACTATGGCTACACCTTC.

This clonotype was seen a handful of times. The rearrangement uses TRBV9 and TRBJ2-5, with 16 bases matching TRBD2. CDR3 length: 16 residues. Germline V CDR1 and CDR2: SGDLS, YYNGEE. The V segment lost 7 bases and the J segment 1 base; nucleotides outside the gene matches: 4. CDR3 sequence (DNA): TGTGCCAGCGGGACTAGCGGGGGGGGCTTCCAAGAGACCCAGTACTTC. It codes for CASGTSGGGFQETQYF.

In this sample, this clonotype turned up many times. The chain couples TRBV4-1 to TRBJ1-1; 7 nucleotides agree with TRBD1. V was clipped by 1 base and J by 2 bases; unmatched bases: 7. CDR1 is MGHRA, CDR2 YSYEKL, per germline. The CDR3 length is 16 residues. The CDR3 loop reads CASSQAPGTVNTEAFF. CDR3 DNA sequence: TGCGCCAGCAGCCAAGCCCCAGGGACAGTCAACACTGAAGCTTTCTTT.

J is TRBJ1-1 and V is TRBV19, with D possibly TRBD1 on 5 matching bases. CDR1 LNHDA and CDR2 SQIVND come from the germline V gene (reference sequence). Trimming removed 6 bases from V and 1 base from J, with 15 bases in between. The CDR3 sequence is 15 residues long. The CDR3 loop reads CASSRTWGRNTEAFF. The CDR3 DNA is TGTGCCAGTAGCCGTACATGGGGCCGGAACACTGAAGCTTTCTTT.

The chain is built from TRBV5-1 and TRBJ1-3; no definite D call. V gave up 4 bases and J gave up 4 bases, with 24 bases separating them. The germline CDR1 and CDR2 sequences are SGHRS and YFSETQ. The CDR3 spans 18 residues. The CDR3 coding sequence is TGCGCCAGCAGCCGGGTCGGTGACACGGGCGGAGGAGGAAACACCATATATTTT. Its translation: CASSRVGDTGGGGNTIYF.